This T cell receptor (beta chain) is drawn from a study of T cell repertoires in cytomegalovirus infection. This clonotype was seen at least ten times. MiXCR was run by TCRdb on the reads, yielding one entry per CDR3 protein. The data contain about 250,000 distinct CDR3 sequences, about 12% of them singletons. Germline V CDR1 and CDR2: SEHNR, FQNEAQ (reference sequence). V lost 3 bases, J lost 0 bases, and 8 bases lay in between. The CDR3 is 14 residues long. What was sequenced was PBMCs. The TCR was taken from a human donor in good health (CMV status not recorded). Some clones in this sample may be carry-over from other donors' samples. This chain links TRBV7-9 with TRBJ1-1, with D unresolved. This CDR3 is CASSLNRVNTEAFF. Here the CDR3 DNA reads TGTGCCAGCAGCTTGAACAGAGTGAACACTGAAGCTTTCTTT.